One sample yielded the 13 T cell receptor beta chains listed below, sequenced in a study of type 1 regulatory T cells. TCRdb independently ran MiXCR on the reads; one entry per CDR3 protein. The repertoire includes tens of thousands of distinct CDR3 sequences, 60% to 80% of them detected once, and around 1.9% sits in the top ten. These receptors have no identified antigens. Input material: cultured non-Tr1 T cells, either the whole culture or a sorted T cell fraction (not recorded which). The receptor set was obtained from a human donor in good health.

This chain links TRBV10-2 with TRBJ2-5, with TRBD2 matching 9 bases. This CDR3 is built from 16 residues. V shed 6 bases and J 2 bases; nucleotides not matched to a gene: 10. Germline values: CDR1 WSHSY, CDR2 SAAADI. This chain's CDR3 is CASSPRTSALQETQYF. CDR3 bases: TGCGCCAGCAGCCCCCGGACTAGCGCCTTACAAGAGACCCAGTACTTC.

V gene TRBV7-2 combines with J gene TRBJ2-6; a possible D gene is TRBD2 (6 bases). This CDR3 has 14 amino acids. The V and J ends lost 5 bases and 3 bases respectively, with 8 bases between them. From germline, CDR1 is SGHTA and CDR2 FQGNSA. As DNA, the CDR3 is TGTGCCAGCAGCGGGGGGTTTGGGGCCAACGTCCTGACTTTC. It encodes CASSGGFGANVLTF.

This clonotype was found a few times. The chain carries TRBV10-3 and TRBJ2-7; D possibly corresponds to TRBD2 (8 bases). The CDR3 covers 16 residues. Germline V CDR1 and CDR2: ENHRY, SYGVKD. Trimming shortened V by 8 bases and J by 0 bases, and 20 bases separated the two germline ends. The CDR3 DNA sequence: TGTGCCATCGCCGACAGGGTAGCGGGAAACTCCTACGAGCAGTACTTC. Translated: CAIADRVAGNSYEQYF.

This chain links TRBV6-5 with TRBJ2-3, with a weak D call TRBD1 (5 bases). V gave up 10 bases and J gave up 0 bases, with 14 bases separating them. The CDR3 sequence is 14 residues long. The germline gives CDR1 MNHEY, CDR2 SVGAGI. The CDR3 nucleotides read TGTGCCACCAAAGACAGTTTTAGCACAGATACGCAGTATTTT. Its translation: CATKDSFSTDTQYF.

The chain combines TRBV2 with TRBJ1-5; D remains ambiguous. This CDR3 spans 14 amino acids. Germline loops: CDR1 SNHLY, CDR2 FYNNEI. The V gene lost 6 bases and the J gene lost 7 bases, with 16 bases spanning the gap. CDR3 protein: CASRVRRGDQPQHF. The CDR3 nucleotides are TGTGCCAGCAGGGTGAGACGGGGAGACCAGCCCCAGCATTTT.

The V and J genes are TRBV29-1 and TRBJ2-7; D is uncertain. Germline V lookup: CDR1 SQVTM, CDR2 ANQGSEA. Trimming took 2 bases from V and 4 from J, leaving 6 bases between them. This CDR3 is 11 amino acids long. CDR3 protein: CSVESGYEQYF. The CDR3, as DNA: TGCAGCGTTGAATCCGGTTACGAGCAGTACTTC.

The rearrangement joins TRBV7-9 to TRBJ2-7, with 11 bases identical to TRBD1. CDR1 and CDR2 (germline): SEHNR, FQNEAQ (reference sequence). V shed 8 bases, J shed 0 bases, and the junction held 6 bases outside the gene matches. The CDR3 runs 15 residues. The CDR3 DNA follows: TGTGCCAGCTGGTCCGGGACAGGGGGCTCCTACGAGCAGTACTTC. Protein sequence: CASWSGTGGSYEQYF.

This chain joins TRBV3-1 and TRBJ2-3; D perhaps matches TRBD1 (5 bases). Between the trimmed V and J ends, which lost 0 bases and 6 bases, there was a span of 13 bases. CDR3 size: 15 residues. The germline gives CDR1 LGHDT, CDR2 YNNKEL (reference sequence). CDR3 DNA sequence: TGTGCCAGCAGCCAAGAGCCAGGGCGGTGGGATACGCAGTATTTT. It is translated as CASSQEPGRWDTQYF.

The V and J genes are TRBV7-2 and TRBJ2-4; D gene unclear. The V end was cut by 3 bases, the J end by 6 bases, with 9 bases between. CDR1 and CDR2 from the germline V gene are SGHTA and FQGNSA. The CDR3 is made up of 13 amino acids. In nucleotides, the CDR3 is TGTGCCAGCAGCTTGGACCGGGCAAACATTCAGTACTTC. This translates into CASSLDRANIQYF. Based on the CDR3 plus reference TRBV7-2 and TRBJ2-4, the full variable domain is GAGVSQSPSNKVTEKGKDVELRCDPISGHTALYWYRQSLGQGLEFLIYFQGNSAPDKSGLPSDRFSAERTGGSVSTLTIQRTQQEDSAVYLCASSLDRANIQYFGAGTRLSVL.

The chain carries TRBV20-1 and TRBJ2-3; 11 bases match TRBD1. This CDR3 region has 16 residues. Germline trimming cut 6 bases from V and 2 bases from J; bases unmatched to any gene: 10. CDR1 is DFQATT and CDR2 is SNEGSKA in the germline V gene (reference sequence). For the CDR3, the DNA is TGCAGTGCACGAAATCGGGACAGGGGGTTCACAGATACGCAGTATTTT. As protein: CSARNRDRGFTDTQYF.

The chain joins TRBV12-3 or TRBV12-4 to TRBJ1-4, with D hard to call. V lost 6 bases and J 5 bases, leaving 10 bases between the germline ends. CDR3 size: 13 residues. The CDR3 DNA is TGTGCCAGCAGCCCCTCCTTAAATGAAAAACTGTTTTTT. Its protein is CASSPSLNEKLFF.

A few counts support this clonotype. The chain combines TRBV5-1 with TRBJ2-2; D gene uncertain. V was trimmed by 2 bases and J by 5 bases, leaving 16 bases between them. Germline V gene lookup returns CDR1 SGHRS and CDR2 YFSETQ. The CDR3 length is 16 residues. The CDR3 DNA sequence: TGCGCCAGCAGCTTCGACGGACCCTCGCGTACCGGGGAGCTGTTTTTT. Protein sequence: CASSFDGPSRTGELFF.

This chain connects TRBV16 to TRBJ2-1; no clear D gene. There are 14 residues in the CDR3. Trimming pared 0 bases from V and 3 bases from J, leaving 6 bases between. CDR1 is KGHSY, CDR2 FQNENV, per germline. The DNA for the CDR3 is TGTGCCAGCAGCCAATCCAGCGACTACAATGAGCAGTTCTTC. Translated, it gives CASSQSSDYNEQFF.